Below, 15 T cell receptor beta chains from the same sample are listed, as sequenced in a study of cytomegalovirus exposure and HLA in healthy donors listed by TCRdb under 2017. Library construction relied on the immunoSEQ multiplex PCR assay. A mixture of 60 forward primers for TCR Vbeta segments and 13 reverse primers for TCR Jbeta segments was used in the multiplex PCR. TCRdb provides this immuneACCESS table in a form limited to in-frame rearrangements. Some clones are lacking; in checked studies, under half of them reflect an unresolved V gene, and why the rest are absent is not known. This sample lists some 110,000 clones; approximately 77% were detected once. The ten largest make up around 4.9% of the sample. The specimen was PBMCs. The receptors here all came from a man aged 45-65 years in good health and CMV-seropositive.

There are a few counts of this clone. This rearrangement joins TRBV5-6 to TRBJ1-6; TRBD1 matches at 11 bases. V trimming: 4 bases; J trimming: 7 bases; junction bases outside the gene matches: 7. The CDR3 extends over 16 amino acids. Germline CDR1 and CDR2: SGHDT and YYEEEE. The CDR3 DNA follows: TGTGCCAGCAGCCCGGACAGGGGGCGGAGGAATTCACCCCTCCACTTT. It specifies CASSPDRGRRNSPLHF. Drawing the rest from reference TRBV5-6 and TRBJ1-6, the complete variable domain is DAGVTQSPTHLIKTRGQQVTLRCSPKSGHDTVSWYQQALGQGPQFIFQYYEEEERQRGNFPDRFSGHQFPNYSSELNVNALLLGDSALYLCASSPDRGRRNSPLHFGNGTRLTVT.

There are a few counts of this clone. The V call is TRBV30, the J call TRBJ2-5, with 11 bases aligning to TRBD1. The trim removed 5 bases at V and 7 bases at J, leaving 3 bases unmatched. The CDR3 contains 12 residues. The germline V gene encodes CDR1 GTSNPN and CDR2 SVGIG (reference sequence). The CDR3 nucleotides read TGTGCCTGGGGGACAGGGGGTGTGACCCAGTACTTC. It translates to CAWGTGGVTQYF.

The V and J genes are TRBV5-1 and TRBJ2-3; 7 positions agree with TRBD1. Germline V CDR1 and CDR2: SGHRS, YFSETQ. Trimming took 0 bases from V and 2 from J; bases not matched to a gene: 6. CDR3 length equals 16 residues. CDR3: CASSLGMTGTTDTQYF. CDR3 DNA sequence: TGCGCCAGCAGCTTGGGGATGACAGGGACCACAGATACGCAGTATTTT.

The chain links TRBV7-2 to TRBJ1-6; TRBD1 is a possible D gene (5 bases). Trimming removed 1 base from V and 9 bases from J, with 10 bases in between. Germline V CDR1 and CDR2: SGHTA, FQGNSA. CDR3 length: 14 residues. CDR3 nucleotide sequence: TGTGCCAGCAGCTTAGGTAGGGGATCTTCACCCCTCCACTTT. Translation gives CASSLGRGSSPLHF.

This clone has just one count. V gene TRBV10-3 combines with J gene TRBJ2-7; D is undetermined. Germline V CDR1 and CDR2: ENHRY, SYGVKD. CDR3 length equals 12 residues. Trimming removed 4 bases from V and 3 bases from J, with 7 bases in between. The CDR3 DNA reads as TGTGCCATCAGTGTGACTGGCTACGAGCAGTACTTC. Translating gives CAISVTGYEQYF.

This clone appeared a single time. The chain links TRBV19 to TRBJ2-2; D possibly corresponds to TRBD1 (5 bases). Between the trimmed V and J ends, which lost 10 bases and 0 bases, there was a span of 12 bases. This CDR3 is 14 amino acids long. The germline CDR1 and CDR2 sequences are LNHDA and SQIVND (reference sequence). CDR3 sequence (DNA): TGTGCCACCCAGGGCAGCTCGAACACCGGGGAGCTGTTTTTT. It is translated as CATQGSSNTGELFF.

J is TRBJ2-7 and V is TRBV4-3, with 12 bases lining up with TRBD2. The V and J ends lost 1 base and 7 bases, in that order; junction bases with no gene match: 11. CDR1 LGHNA and CDR2 YSLEER come from the germline V gene. This CDR3 has 17 residues. The CDR3 reads CASSQALAGGSVFEQYF. The CDR3 DNA reads as TGCGCCAGCAGCCAAGCACTAGCGGGAGGCTCCGTATTTGAGCAGTACTTC.

This chain connects TRBV6-1 to TRBJ2-3; a weak D match, TRBD2 (7 bases). CDR1 is MNHNS, CDR2 SASEGT, per germline. The CDR3 is 15 amino acids. Trimming removed 8 bases from V and 4 bases from J, with 19 bases in between. The chain's CDR3 is CASVRAGAVADTQYF. The CDR3 region has the DNA TGTGCCAGCGTGAGGGCGGGGGCGGTGGCAGATACGCAGTATTTT.

The chain couples TRBV28 to TRBJ1-5; 8 bases align to TRBD1. The CDR3 extends over 14 amino acids. Germline trimming cut 5 bases from V and 7 bases from J; bases unmatched to any gene: 7. Germline V lookup: CDR1 MDHEN, CDR2 SYDVKM. The CDR3 sequence is CASSASGGGQPQHF. The CDR3 coding sequence is TGTGCCAGCAGTGCATCAGGGGGCGGCCAGCCCCAGCATTTT.

The chain links TRBV7-2 to TRBJ1-1; D remains ambiguous. V lost 3 bases to trimming and J lost 3 bases, with 8 bases between them. Germline loops: CDR1 SGHTA, CDR2 FQGNSA. The CDR3 has 13 amino acids. The CDR3 DNA reads TGTGCCAGCAGCTTGGTAGTAGACACTGAAGCTTTCTTT. It codes for CASSLVVDTEAFF.

This clone was counted only a few times. The chain uses TRBV10-2 and TRBJ1-1; 9 bases match TRBD1. V dropped 7 bases and J dropped 5; count of bases not matched to a gene: 8. From germline, CDR1 is WSHSY and CDR2 SAAADI. This CDR3 comprises 14 residues. The CDR3 region is CASNPGQGSTEAFF. As DNA, the CDR3 is TGCGCCAGCAATCCGGGACAGGGTTCGACTGAAGCTTTCTTT.

V gene TRBV28 combines with J gene TRBJ1-2, with TRBD1 matching 10 bases. In germline, CDR1 is MDHEN, CDR2 SYDVKM. The CDR3 consists of 15 residues. V dropped 5 bases and J dropped 6; count of bases not matched to a gene: 9. DNA of the CDR3: TGTGCCAGCAGTGGGGGACAGGGGATAACTAATGGCTACACCTTC. Protein: CASSGGQGITNGYTF.

The CDR3, as DNA: TGTGCCAGCAGTGAGGCAGGGTCGTCCGGGGCCAACGTCCTGACTTTC. Residues: CASSEAGSSGANVLTF. This chain uses TRBV2 with TRBJ2-6, with D perhaps matching TRBD1 (5 bases). The CDR3 is 16 residues long. The V and J ends lost 3 bases and 4 bases respectively, with 13 bases between them. Germline CDR1 reads SNHLY; CDR2 reads FYNNEI.

V usage is TRBV6-5 and J usage is TRBJ2-7; the match to TRBD2 covers 9 bases. V shed 2 bases and J 4 bases; nucleotides not matched to a gene: 9. The CDR3 is 16 residues long. Germline CDR1 reads MNHEY; CDR2 reads SVGAGI. As DNA, the CDR3 is TGTGCCAGCAGTTACACAAGTACTAGCGGGCCTTACGAGCAGTACTTC. This encodes CASSYTSTSGPYEQYF.

This chain joins TRBV18 and TRBJ1-2; TRBD1 might be the D (5 bases). The CDR3 consists of 15 residues. Germline assignment: CDR1 KGHSH and CDR2 LQKENI. Trimming took 5 bases from V and 7 from J, leaving 20 bases between them. DNA of the CDR3: TGTGCCAGCTCATCGTCCCGACAGACGGGCTTTGGCTACACCTTC. It is translated as CASSSSRQTGFGYTF.